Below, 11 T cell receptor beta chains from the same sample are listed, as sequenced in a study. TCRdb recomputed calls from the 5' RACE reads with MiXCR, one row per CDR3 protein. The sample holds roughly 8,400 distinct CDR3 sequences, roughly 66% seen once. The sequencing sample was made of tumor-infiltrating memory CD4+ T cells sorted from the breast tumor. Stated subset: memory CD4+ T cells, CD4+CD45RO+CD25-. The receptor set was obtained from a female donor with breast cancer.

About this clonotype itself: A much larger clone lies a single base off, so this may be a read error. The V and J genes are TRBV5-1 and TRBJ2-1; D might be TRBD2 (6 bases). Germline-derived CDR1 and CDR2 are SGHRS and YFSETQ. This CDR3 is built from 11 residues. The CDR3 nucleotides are TGCGCCAGCTCAACTAGCCGTGAGCAGCTCTTC. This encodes CASSTSREQLF.

The CDR3 sequence is CATRLAGAYEQYF. The CDR3 DNA is TGTGCCACCCGACTAGCGGGGGCCTACGAGCAGTACTTC. This chain links TRBV6-2 or TRBV6-3 with TRBJ2-7; TRBD2 matches at 12 bases. The CDR3 is 13 residues long. The V and J ends lost 10 bases and 2 bases, in that order; junction bases with no gene match: 3. Per the germline V gene, CDR1 is MNHEY and CDR2 is SVGEGT.

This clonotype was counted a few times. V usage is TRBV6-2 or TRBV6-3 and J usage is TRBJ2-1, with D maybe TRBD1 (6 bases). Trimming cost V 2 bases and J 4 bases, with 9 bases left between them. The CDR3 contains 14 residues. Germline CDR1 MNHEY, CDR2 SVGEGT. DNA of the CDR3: TGTGCCAGCAGTTACGGGACAAAATACAATGAGCAGTTCTTC. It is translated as CASSYGTKYNEQFF.

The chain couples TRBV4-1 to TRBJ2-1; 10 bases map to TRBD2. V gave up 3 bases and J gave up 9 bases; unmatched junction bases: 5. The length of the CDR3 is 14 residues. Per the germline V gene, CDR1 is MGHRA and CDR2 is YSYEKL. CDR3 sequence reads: CASSHPGLATEQFF. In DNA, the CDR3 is TGCGCCAGCAGCCACCCGGGACTAGCGACTGAGCAGTTCTTC.

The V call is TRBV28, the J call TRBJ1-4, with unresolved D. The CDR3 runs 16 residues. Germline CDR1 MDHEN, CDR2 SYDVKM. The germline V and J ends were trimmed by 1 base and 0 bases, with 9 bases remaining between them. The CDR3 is CASSLSDTATNEKLFF. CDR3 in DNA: TGTGCCAGCAGTTTATCTGACACTGCAACTAATGAAAAACTGTTTTTT.

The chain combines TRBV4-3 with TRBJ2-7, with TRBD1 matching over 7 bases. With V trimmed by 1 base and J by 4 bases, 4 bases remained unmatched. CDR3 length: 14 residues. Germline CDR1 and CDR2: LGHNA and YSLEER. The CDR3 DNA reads TGCGCCAGCAGCCAAGGGACAGGACTGTACGAGCAGTACTTC. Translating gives CASSQGTGLYEQYF.

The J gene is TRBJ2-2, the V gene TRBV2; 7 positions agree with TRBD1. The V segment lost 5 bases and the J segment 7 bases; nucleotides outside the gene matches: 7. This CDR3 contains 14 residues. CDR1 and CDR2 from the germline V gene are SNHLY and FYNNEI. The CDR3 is CASSSRGPDGELFF. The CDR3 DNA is TGTGCCAGCAGTTCAAGGGGGCCGGACGGGGAGCTGTTTTTT. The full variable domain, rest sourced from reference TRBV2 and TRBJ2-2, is EPEVTQTPSHQVTQMGQEVILRCVPISNHLYFYWYRQILGQKVEFLVSFYNNEISEKSEIFDDQFSVERPDGSNFTLKIRSTKLEDSAMYFCASSSRGPDGELFFGEGSRLTVL.

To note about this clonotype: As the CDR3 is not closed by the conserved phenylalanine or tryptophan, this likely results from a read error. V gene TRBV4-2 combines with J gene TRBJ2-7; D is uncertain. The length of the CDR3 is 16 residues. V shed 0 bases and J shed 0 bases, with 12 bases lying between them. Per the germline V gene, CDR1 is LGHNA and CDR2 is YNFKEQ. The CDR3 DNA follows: TGTGCCAGCAGCCAAGAGCCCGGTTCGAGCTCCTACGAGCAGTACCTC. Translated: CASSQEPGSSSYEQYL.

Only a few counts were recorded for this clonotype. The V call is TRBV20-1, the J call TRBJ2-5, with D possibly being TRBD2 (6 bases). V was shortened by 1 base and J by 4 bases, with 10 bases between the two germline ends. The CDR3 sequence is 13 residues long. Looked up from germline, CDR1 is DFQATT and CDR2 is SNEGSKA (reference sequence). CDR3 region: CSARGSAGETQYF. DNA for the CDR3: TGCAGTGCTAGAGGATCAGCGGGAGAGACCCAGTACTTC.

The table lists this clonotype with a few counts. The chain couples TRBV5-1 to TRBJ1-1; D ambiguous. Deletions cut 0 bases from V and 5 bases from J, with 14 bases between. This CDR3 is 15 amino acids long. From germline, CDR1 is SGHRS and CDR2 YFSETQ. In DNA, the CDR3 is TGCGCCAGCAGCTTGGACGGACTCCGAGGGACTGAAGCTTTCTTT. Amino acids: CASSLDGLRGTEAFF. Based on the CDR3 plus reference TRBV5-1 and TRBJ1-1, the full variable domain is KAGVTQTPRYLIKTRGQQVTLSCSPISGHRSVSWYQQTPGQGLQFLFEYFSETQRNKGNFPGRFSGRQFSNSRSEMNVSTLELGDSALYLCASSLDGLRGTEAFFGQGTRLTVV.

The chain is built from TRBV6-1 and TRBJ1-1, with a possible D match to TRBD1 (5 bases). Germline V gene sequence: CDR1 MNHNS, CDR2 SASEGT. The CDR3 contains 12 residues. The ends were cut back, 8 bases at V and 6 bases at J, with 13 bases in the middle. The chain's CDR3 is CASQVLGAEAFF. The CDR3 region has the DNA TGTGCCAGCCAAGTACTGGGGGCTGAAGCTTTCTTT.